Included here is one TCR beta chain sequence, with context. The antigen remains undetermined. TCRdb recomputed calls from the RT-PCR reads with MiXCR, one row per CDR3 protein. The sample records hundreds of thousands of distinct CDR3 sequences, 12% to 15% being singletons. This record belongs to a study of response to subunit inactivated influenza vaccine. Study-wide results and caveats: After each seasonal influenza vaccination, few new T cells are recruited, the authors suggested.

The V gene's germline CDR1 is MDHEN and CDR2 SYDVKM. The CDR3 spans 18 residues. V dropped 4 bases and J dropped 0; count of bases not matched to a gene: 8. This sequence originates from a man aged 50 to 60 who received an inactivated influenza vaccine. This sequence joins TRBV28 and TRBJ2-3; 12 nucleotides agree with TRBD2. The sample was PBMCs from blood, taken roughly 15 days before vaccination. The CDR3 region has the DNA TGTGCCAGCAGTTCCGGGACTAGCGGGTCTAGTAGCACAGATACGCAGTATTTT. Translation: CASSSGTSGSSSTDTQYF.